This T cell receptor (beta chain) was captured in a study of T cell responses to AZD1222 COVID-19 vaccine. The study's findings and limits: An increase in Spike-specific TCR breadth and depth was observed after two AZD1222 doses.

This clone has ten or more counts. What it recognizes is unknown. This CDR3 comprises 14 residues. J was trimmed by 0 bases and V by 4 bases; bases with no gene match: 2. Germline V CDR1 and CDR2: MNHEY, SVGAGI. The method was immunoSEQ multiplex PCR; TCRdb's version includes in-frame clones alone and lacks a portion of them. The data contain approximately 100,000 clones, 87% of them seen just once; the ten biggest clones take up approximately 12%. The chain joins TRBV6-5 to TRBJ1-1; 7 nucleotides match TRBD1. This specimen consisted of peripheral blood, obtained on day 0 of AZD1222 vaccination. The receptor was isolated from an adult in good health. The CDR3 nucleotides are TGTGCCAGCAGTTTCGGACAGGTGAACACTGAAGCTTTCTTT. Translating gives CASSFGQVNTEAFF.